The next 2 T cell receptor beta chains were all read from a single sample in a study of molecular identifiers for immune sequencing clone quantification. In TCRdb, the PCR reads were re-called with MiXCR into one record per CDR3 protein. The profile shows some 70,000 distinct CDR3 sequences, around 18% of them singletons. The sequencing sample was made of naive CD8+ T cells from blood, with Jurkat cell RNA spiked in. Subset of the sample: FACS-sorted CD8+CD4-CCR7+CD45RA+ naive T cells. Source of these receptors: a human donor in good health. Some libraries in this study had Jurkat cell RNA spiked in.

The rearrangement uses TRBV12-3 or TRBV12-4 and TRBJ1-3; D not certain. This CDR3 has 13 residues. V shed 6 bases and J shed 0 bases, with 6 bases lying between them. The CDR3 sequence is CASSQNSGNTIYF. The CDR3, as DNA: TGTGCCAGCAGCCAAAACTCTGGAAACACCATATATTTT.

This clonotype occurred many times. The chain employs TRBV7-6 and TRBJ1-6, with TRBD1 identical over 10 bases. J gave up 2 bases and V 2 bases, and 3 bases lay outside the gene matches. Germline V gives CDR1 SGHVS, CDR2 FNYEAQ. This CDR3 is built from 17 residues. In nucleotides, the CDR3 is TGTGCCAGCAGCTTACCGGGACAGGGGCCCTATAATTCACCCCTCCACTTT. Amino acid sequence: CASSLPGQGPYNSPLHF.